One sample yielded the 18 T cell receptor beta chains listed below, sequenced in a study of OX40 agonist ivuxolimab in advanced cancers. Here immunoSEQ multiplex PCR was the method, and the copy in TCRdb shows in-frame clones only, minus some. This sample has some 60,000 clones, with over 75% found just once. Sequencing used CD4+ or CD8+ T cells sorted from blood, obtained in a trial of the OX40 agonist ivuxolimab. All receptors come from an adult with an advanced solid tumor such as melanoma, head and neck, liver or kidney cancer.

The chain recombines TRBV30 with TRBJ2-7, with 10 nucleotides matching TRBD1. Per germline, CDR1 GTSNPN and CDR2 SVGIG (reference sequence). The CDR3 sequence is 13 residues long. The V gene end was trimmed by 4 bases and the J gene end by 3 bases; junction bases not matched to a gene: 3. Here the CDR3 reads CAWKGQGVYEQYF. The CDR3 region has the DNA TGTGCCTGGAAAGGACAGGGGGTCTACGAGCAGTACTTC.

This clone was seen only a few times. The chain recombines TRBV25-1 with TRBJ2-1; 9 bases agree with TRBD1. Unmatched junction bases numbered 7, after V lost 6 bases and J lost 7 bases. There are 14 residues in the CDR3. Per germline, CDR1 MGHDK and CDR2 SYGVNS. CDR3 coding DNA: TGTGCCAGCAGGGACAGGGGTGTGGGTAATGAGCAGTTCTTC. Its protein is CASRDRGVGNEQFF.

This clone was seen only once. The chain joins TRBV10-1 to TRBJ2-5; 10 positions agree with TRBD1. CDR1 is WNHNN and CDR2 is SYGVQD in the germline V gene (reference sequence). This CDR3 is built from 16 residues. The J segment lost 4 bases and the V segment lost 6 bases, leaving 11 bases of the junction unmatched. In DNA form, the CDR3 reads TGCGCCAGCAGCCCGGGACAGGGGAGGGGATTAGAGACCCAGTACTTC. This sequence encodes CASSPGQGRGLETQYF.

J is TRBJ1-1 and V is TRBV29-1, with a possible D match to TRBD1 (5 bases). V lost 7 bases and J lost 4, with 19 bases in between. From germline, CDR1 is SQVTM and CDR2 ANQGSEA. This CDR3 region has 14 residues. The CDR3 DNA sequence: TGCAGCGCCAAACCACTGAGCGGGGGCACTGAAGCTTTCTTT. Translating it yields CSAKPLSGGTEAFF.

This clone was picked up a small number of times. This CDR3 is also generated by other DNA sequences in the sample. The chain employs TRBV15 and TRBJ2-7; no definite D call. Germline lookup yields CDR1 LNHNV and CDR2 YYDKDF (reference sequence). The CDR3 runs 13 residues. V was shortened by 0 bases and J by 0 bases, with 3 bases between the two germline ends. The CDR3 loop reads CATSRDLSYEQYF. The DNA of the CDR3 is TGTGCCACCAGCAGAGACCTCTCCTACGAGCAGTACTTC.

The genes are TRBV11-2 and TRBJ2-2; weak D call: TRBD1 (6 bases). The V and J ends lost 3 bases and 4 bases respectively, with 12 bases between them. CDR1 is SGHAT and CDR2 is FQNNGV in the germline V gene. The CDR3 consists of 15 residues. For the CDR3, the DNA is TGTGCCAGCAGCTTTTCCCAGGGGACCACCGGGGAGCTGTTTTTT. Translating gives CASSFSQGTTGELFF.

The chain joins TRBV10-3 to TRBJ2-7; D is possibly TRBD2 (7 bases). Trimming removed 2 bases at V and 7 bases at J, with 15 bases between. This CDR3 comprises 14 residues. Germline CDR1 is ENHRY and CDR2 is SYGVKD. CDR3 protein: CAISERGGPREQYF. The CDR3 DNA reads TGTGCCATCAGTGAGCGCGGGGGCCCCCGGGAGCAGTACTTC.

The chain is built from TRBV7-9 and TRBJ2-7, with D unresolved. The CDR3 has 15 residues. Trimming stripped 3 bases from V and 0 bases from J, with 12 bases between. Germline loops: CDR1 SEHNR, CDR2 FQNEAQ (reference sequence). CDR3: CASSLAPGSSYEQYF. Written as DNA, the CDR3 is TGTGCCAGCAGCTTGGCCCCAGGTTCCTCCTACGAGCAGTACTTC.

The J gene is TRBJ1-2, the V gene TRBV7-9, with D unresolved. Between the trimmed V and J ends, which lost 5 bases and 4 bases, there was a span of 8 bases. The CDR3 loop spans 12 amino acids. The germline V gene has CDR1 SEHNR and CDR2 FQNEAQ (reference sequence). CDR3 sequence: CASSPETYGYTF. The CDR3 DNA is TGTGCCAGCAGCCCGGAAACCTATGGCTACACCTTC.

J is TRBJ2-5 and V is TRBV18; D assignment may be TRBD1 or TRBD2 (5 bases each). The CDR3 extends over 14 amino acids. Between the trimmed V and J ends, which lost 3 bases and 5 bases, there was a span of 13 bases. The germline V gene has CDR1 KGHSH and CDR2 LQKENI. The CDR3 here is CASSPGPMRETQYF. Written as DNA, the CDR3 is TGTGCCAGCTCACCGGGACCCATGAGGGAGACCCAGTACTTC. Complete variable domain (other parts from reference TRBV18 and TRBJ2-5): NAGVMQNPRHLVRRRGQEARLRCSPMKGHSHVYWYRQLPEEGLKFMVYLQKENIIDESGMPKERFSAEFPKEGPSILRIQQVVRGDSAAYFCASSPGPMRETQYFGPGTRLLVL.

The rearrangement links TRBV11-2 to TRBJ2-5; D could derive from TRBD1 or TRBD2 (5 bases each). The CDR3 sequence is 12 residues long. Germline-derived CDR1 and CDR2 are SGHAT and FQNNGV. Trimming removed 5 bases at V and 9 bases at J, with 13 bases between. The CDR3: CASSRGPRAQYF. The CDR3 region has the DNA TGTGCCAGCAGCCGGGGTCCCAGGGCCCAGTACTTC. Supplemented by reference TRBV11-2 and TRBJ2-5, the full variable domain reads EAGVAQSPRYKIIEKRQSVAFWCNPISGHATLYWYQQILGQGPKLLIQFQNNGVVDDSQLPKDRFSAERLKGVDSTLKIQPAKLEDSAVYLCASSRGPRAQYFGPGTRLLVL.

The CDR3 DNA reads TGTGCCAGCAGCGTGGGGACAGCGGTCCTCTATGGCTACACCTTC. The encoded protein is CASSVGTAVLYGYTF. The chain joins TRBV9 to TRBJ1-2; 7 bases align to TRBD1. Germline V CDR1 and CDR2: SGDLS, YYNGEE. The V segment lost 2 bases and the J segment 4 bases; nucleotides outside the gene matches: 8. The CDR3 sequence is 15 residues long.

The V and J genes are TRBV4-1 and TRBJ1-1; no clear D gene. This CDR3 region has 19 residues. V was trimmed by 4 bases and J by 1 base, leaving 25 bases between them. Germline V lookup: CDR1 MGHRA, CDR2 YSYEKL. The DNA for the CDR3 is TGCGCCAGCAGCCCCAGAGGACCGAGCAGGACGAGAAGGAACACTGAAGCTTTCTTT. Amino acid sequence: CASSPRGPSRTRRNTEAFF.

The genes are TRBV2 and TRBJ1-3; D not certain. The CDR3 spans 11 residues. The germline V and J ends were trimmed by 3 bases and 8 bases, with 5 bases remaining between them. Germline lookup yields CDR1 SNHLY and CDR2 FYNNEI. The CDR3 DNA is TGTGCCAGCAGTGATCGGGACACCATATATTTT. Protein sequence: CASSDRDTIYF.

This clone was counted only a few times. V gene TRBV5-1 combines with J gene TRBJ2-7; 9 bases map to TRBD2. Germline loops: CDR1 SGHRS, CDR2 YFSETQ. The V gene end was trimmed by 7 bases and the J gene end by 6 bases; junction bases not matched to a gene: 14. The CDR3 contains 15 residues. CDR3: CASVPGGLAGGEQYF. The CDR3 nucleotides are TGCGCCAGCGTCCCAGGGGGACTAGCTGGAGGCGAGCAGTACTTC.

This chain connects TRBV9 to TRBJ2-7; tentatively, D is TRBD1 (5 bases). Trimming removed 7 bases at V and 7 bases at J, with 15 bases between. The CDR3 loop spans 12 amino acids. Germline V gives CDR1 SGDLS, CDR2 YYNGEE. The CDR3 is CASVGARAEQYF. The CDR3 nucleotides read TGTGCCAGCGTAGGGGCTCGTGCGGAGCAGTACTTC.

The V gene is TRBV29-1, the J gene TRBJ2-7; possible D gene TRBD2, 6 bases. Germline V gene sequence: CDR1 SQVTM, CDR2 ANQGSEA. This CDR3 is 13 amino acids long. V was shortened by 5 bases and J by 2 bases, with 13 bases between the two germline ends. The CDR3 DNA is TGCAGCGTTCTTGGGAGGTCCGCCTACGAGCAGTACTTC. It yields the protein CSVLGRSAYEQYF.

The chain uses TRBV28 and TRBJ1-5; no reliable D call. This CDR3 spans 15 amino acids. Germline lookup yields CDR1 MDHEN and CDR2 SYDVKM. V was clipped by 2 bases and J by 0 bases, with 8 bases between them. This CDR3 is CASSLGGVSNQPQHF. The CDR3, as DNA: TGTGCCAGCAGTTTAGGCGGAGTTAGCAATCAGCCCCAGCATTTT.